Below, 27 T cell receptor beta chains from the same sample are listed, as sequenced in a study of T-cell memory formation after mild COVID-19. TCRdb used MiXCR to reprocess the 5' RACE reads, holding one entry per CDR3 protein. The data hold about 150,000 distinct CDR3 sequences, with about 14% observed a single time. Sample: PBMCs or a T cell subset sorted from them (not recorded which). The source of these receptors is an adult woman who had mild COVID-19 (a few samples of this study predate the infection). Cell type and time point are not known.

This clonotype is deemed medium-sized. This chain joins TRBV2 and TRBJ2-1, with D unclear. The V gene lost 2 bases and the J gene lost 14 bases, with 10 bases spanning the gap. Germline CDR1 SNHLY, CDR2 FYNNEI. The CDR3 has 11 residues. CDR3 bases: TGTGCCAGCAGTGAACATGCCCCGGAGTTCTTC. Protein: CASSEHAPEFF.

The chain has TRBV14 and TRBJ1-1; D is possibly TRBD1 (5 bases). The germline CDR1 and CDR2 sequences are SGHDN and FVKESK. The CDR3 has 15 residues. Deletions cut 4 bases from V and 2 bases from J, with 14 bases between. The CDR3 nucleotides are TGTGCCAGCAGCCCCGGGGCGGGTTTTAACACTGAAGCTTTCTTT. This codes for CASSPGAGFNTEAFF.

This rearrangement joins TRBV30 to TRBJ2-7, with a weak D call TRBD1 (5 bases). V was pared by 3 bases and J by 2 bases, with 11 bases between. This CDR3 contains 13 residues. Germline loops: CDR1 GTSNPN, CDR2 SVGIG (reference sequence). The CDR3 loop reads CAWRVPGTYEQYF. CDR3 DNA: TGTGCCTGGAGAGTTCCAGGGACCTACGAGCAGTACTTC.

The chain recombines TRBV12-3 or TRBV12-4 with TRBJ2-7; 9 nucleotides line up with TRBD1. The CDR3 totals 15 residues. J lost 1 base, V lost 8 bases, and 9 bases had no gene match. CDR3 protein: CASGTGTGFSYEQYF. The DNA of the CDR3 is TGTGCCAGCGGAACCGGGACAGGGTTTTCCTACGAGCAGTACTTC.

The J gene is TRBJ1-6, the V gene TRBV18, with no clear D. CDR3 length: 12 amino acids. The germline gives CDR1 KGHSH, CDR2 LQKENI. V gave up 4 bases and J gave up 8 bases, with 6 bases separating them. CDR3 coding DNA: TGTGCCAGCTCACTACTGTATTCACCCCTCCACTTT. Its translation is CASSLLYSPLHF.

This clonotype was counted between two and nine times. This sequence joins TRBV12-5 and TRBJ2-5; D is ambiguous. The CDR3 consists of 12 residues. Germline V lookup: CDR1 LGHNT, CDR2 FRNRAP. The ends were cut back, 1 base at V and 4 bases at J, with 4 bases in the middle. CDR3 nucleotides: TGTGCTAGTGGTTTGGAGGCAGAGACCCAGTACTTC. Translation: CASGLEAETQYF.

The chain carries TRBV27 and TRBJ2-6; D gene unclear. Trimming stripped 3 bases from V and 1 base from J, with 4 bases between. Germline V lookup: CDR1 MNHEY, CDR2 SMNVEV (reference sequence). The CDR3 totals 14 residues. Written as DNA, the CDR3 is TGTGCCAGCAGTTTTCAGTCTGGGGCCAACGTCCTGACTTTC. Amino acids: CASSFQSGANVLTF.

The chain couples TRBV9 to TRBJ2-1; TRBD2 aligns across 7 bases. This CDR3 region has 15 residues. V lost 2 bases to trimming and J lost 2 bases; unmatched junction nucleotides: 4. Germline V gives CDR1 SGDLS, CDR2 YYNGEE. This CDR3 is CASSVSGLAYNEQFF. The CDR3 DNA follows: TGTGCCAGCAGCGTTAGCGGGTTAGCCTACAATGAGCAGTTCTTC.

The chain uses TRBV7-2 and TRBJ2-5; TRBD1 agrees at 8 bases. Germline loops: CDR1 SGHTA, CDR2 FQGNSA. The V gene end was trimmed by 5 bases and the J gene end by 2 bases; junction bases not matched to a gene: 4. This CDR3 region has 14 residues. The CDR3 bases are TGTGCCAGCAGCCAAGACAGGGGACAAGAGACCCAGTACTTC. Its protein product is CASSQDRGQETQYF.

This clonotype was detected only a few times. The rearrangement links TRBV5-1 to TRBJ2-7; TRBD2 agrees at 11 bases. CDR1 SGHRS and CDR2 YFSETQ come from the germline V gene. The CDR3 runs 14 residues. With V trimmed by 4 bases and J by 4 bases, 4 bases remained unmatched. The CDR3 coding sequence is TGCGCCAGCAGCCCGGGACTAGCGGTTTACGAGCAGTACTTC. Amino acid sequence: CASSPGLAVYEQYF. Full variable domain (remainder filled in from reference TRBV5-1 and TRBJ2-7): KAGVTQTPRYLIKTRGQQVTLSCSPISGHRSVSWYQQTPGQGLQFLFEYFSETQRNKGNFPGRFSGRQFSNSRSEMNVSTLELGDSALYLCASSPGLAVYEQYFGPGTRLTVT.

The rearrangement joins TRBV6-1 to TRBJ2-5; tentatively, D is TRBD2 (5 bases). Trimming shortened V by 7 bases and J by 2 bases, and 17 bases separated the two germline ends. From germline, CDR1 is MNHNS and CDR2 SASEGT. The CDR3 has 15 amino acids. For the CDR3, the DNA is TGTGCCAGCATCGGCCTAGGGCGGGTACAAGAGACCCAGTACTTC. It yields the protein CASIGLGRVQETQYF.

The genes are TRBV6-5 and TRBJ2-2; possibly TRBD2 for D (5 bases). CDR3 length: 18 amino acids. Trimming shortened V by 8 bases and J by 1 base, and 23 bases separated the two germline ends. Germline assignment: CDR1 MNHEY and CDR2 SVGAGI. This CDR3 is CASARSRAATRNTGELFF. In nucleotides, the CDR3 is TGTGCCAGCGCCCGTTCCCGAGCGGCTACCCGGAACACCGGGGAGCTGTTTTTT.

The genes are TRBV5-1 and TRBJ2-1, with unresolved D. Germline CDR1 and CDR2: SGHRS and YFSETQ. The ends were cut back, 1 base at V and 0 bases at J, with 8 bases in the middle. The CDR3 runs 15 residues. The CDR3 sequence: CASSLQTFSYNEQFF. The CDR3 DNA sequence: TGCGCCAGCAGCTTGCAGACCTTCTCCTACAATGAGCAGTTCTTC.

This clonotype was counted between two and nine times. The chain carries TRBV28 and TRBJ1-4; a weak D match, TRBD1 (5 bases). Germline CDR1 and CDR2: MDHEN and SYDVKM. CDR3 length: 13 residues. Deletions cut 6 bases from V and 8 bases from J, with 13 bases between. Written as DNA, the CDR3 is TGTGCCAGCAGCGTCCCGGGGGAGGAAAAACTGTTTTTT. Its translation is CASSVPGEEKLFF.

As DNA, the CDR3 is TGTGCCAGTAGTCCCCGGGGCCTGGAAGGCTACACCTTC. Residues: CASSPRGLEGYTF. J is TRBJ1-2 and V is TRBV19; TRBD1 might be the D (5 bases). CDR1 LNHDA and CDR2 SQIVND come from the germline V gene (reference sequence). Trimming stripped 5 bases from V and 8 bases from J, with 15 bases between. This CDR3 region has 13 residues.

This clonotype has a handful of counts. The rearrangement uses TRBV4-2 and TRBJ2-1; TRBD2 aligns across 11 bases. V shed 0 bases and J 7 bases; nucleotides not matched to a gene: 2. CDR1 is LGHNA and CDR2 is YNFKEQ in the germline V gene. There are 15 residues in the CDR3. The CDR3 spells CASSQDSGGANEQFF. The CDR3 DNA reads TGTGCCAGCAGCCAAGATAGCGGGGGGGCAAATGAGCAGTTCTTC.

This clonotype was detected only a few times. The chain combines TRBV6-5 with TRBJ2-7; the match to TRBD1 covers 9 bases. The CDR3 consists of 16 residues. V lost 2 bases, J lost 5 bases, and 10 bases stayed unmatched. CDR1 and CDR2 from the germline V gene are MNHEY and SVGAGI. CDR3: CASSYRGTGKRHEQYF. The CDR3 DNA sequence: TGTGCCAGCAGTTACCGGGGGACAGGGAAGCGGCACGAGCAGTACTTC.

This clonotype was seen only a few times. This chain connects TRBV24-1 to TRBJ2-6; perhaps TRBD2 as D (6 bases). Germline V gene data show CDR1 as KGHDR and CDR2 as SFDVKD. Trimming cost V 4 bases and J 2 bases, with 17 bases left between them. CDR3 length equals 18 residues. CDR3 nucleotides: TGTGCCACCAGTGACCCTGGGACTTCCAAGACTGGGGCCAACGTCCTGACTTTC. This encodes CATSDPGTSKTGANVLTF.

V gene TRBV4-1 combines with J gene TRBJ2-7; either TRBD1 or TRBD2 may supply D (5 bases each). Germline V gene lookup returns CDR1 MGHRA and CDR2 YSYEKL. With 1 base removed from V and 2 bases from J, the gap between germline ends came to 12 bases. There are 15 residues in the CDR3. CDR3: CASSQARPGPYEQYF. The CDR3 bases are TGCGCCAGCAGCCAAGCACGGCCGGGACCCTACGAGCAGTACTTC.

This clonotype was detected only a few times. CDR3 coding DNA: TGTGCCACCAGTGATTTGCCGTCCGCTTACAATGAGCAGTTCTTC. The encoded protein is CATSDLPSAYNEQFF. The chain employs TRBV24-1 and TRBJ2-1, with D uncertain. Germline assignment: CDR1 KGHDR and CDR2 SFDVKD. The length of the CDR3 is 15 residues. Trimming stripped 0 bases from V and 4 bases from J, with 9 bases between.

J is TRBJ2-7 and V is TRBV5-1; no clear D gene. Germline V gene sequence: CDR1 SGHRS, CDR2 YFSETQ. This CDR3 comprises 12 residues. The germline V and J ends were trimmed by 6 bases and 3 bases, with 10 bases remaining between them. CDR3 coding DNA: TGCGCCAGCAAGGACCGAGACTACGAGCAGTACTTC. Protein product: CASKDRDYEQYF.

V is TRBV7-9 and J is TRBJ2-5, with 8 nucleotides matching TRBD1. This CDR3 has 15 residues. The germline V gene encodes CDR1 SEHNR and CDR2 FQNEAQ (reference sequence). The V gene end was trimmed by 2 bases and the J gene end by 5 bases; junction bases not matched to a gene: 7. Written as DNA, the CDR3 is TGTGCCAGCAGCTTAAGGTCAGGGGGCTTGGAGACCCAGTACTTC. Residues: CASSLRSGGLETQYF. The full variable domain, its missing parts supplied by reference TRBV7-9 and TRBJ2-5, is DTGVSQNPRHKITKRGQNVTFRCDPISEHNRLYWYRQTLGQGPEFLTYFQNEAQLEKSRLLSDRFSAERPKGSFSTLEIQRTEQGDSAMYLCASSLRSGGLETQYFGPGTRLLVL.

This clonotype was found a few times. This rearrangement joins TRBV30 to TRBJ2-7; tentatively, D is TRBD1 (6 bases). The V and J ends lost 1 base and 9 bases respectively, with 22 bases between them. From germline, CDR1 is GTSNPN and CDR2 SVGIG (reference sequence). The CDR3 covers 15 residues. The CDR3 protein is CAWSAYQGQRKVQYF. DNA of the CDR3: TGTGCCTGGAGTGCGTACCAGGGACAACGTAAGGTGCAGTACTTC.

V and J are TRBV29-1 and TRBJ1-3; D is perhaps TRBD1 (6 bases). This CDR3 region has 16 residues. The germline CDR1 and CDR2 sequences are SQVTM and ANQGSEA. Trimming took off 6 bases at V and 0 bases at J, with 18 bases between the two ends. This chain's CDR3 is CSVLLQGEYSGNTIYF. Written as DNA, the CDR3 is TGCAGCGTCCTCCTACAGGGCGAATACTCTGGAAACACCATATATTTT.

This sequence joins TRBV7-9 and TRBJ2-2; D ambiguous. Trimming stripped 3 bases from V and 0 bases from J, with 20 bases between. The germline V gene has CDR1 SEHNR and CDR2 FQNEAQ (reference sequence). This CDR3 has 19 amino acids. CDR3 sequence: CASSLTVGTRFANTGELFF. CDR3 nucleotide sequence: TGTGCCAGCAGCTTGACCGTTGGCACACGGTTCGCGAACACCGGGGAGCTGTTTTTT.

The rearrangement joins TRBV6-5 to TRBJ1-1, with a possible D match to TRBD1 (6 bases). V lost 4 bases and J 5 bases, leaving 17 bases between the germline ends. Germline CDR1 is MNHEY and CDR2 is SVGAGI. The CDR3 extends over 15 amino acids. In DNA form, the CDR3 reads TGTGCCAGCAGTTCCGCCGGGGGGCTGAGGACTGAAGCTTTCTTT. Amino acids: CASSSAGGLRTEAFF.

This clonotype was found a few times. The genes are TRBV5-1 and TRBJ2-2; perhaps TRBD1 as D (5 bases). Germline values: CDR1 SGHRS, CDR2 YFSETQ. The CDR3 contains 15 residues. Trimming removed 1 base at V and 5 bases at J, with 12 bases between. For the CDR3, the DNA is TGCGCCAGCAGCTTGTTATGGACAAAGACCGGGGAGCTGTTTTTT. Translated: CASSLLWTKTGELFF.